These 2 T cell receptor beta chains were sequenced from one sample in a study of blood T cell repertoires in COVID-19. TCRdb's copy holds only in-frame clones and misses some; the assay was immunoSEQ multiplex PCR. The table records 150,000 to 200,000 clones, less than 85% of them present only once. The source material was peripheral blood. The receptors were gathered from a man in his fifties who had recovered from COVID-19.

This chain uses TRBV5-8 with TRBJ1-3; D is ambiguous. This CDR3 contains 15 residues. In germline, CDR1 is SGHTS, CDR2 YDEGEE. V lost 4 bases, J lost 0 bases, and 11 bases lay in between. CDR3 nucleotide sequence: TGTGCCAGCAGCGAAGGACTGAGCTCTGGAAACACCATATATTTT. Translated, it gives CASSEGLSSGNTIYF.

The V call is TRBV7-2, the J call TRBJ2-1; no firm D call. Germline assignment: CDR1 SGHTA and CDR2 FQGNSA. The CDR3 sequence is 13 residues long. Trimming pared 1 base from V and 7 bases from J, leaving 8 bases between. CDR3: CASSLETWNEQFF. The CDR3 DNA follows: TGTGCCAGCAGCTTAGAGACTTGGAATGAGCAGTTCTTC.